This T cell receptor beta chain was found in a study of blood T cell repertoires in COVID-19. Data came from immunoSEQ multiplex PCR; TCRdb stores just in-frame clones and leaves some out. Of 100,000 to 150,000 clones in the sample, 85% are singletons; the top ten hold approximately 30%. With V trimmed by 8 bases and J by 3 bases, 5 bases remained unmatched. The germline V gene has CDR1 MNHEY and CDR2 SVGAGI. The CDR3 length is 14 residues. The TCR was taken from a woman older than 75 with acute or convalescent COVID-19. The sequencing sample was made of peripheral blood. V and J are TRBV6-5 and TRBJ2-1; 9 bases line up with TRBD1. The CDR3 nucleotides are TGTGCCAGCTCCGGGACAGGGTTCTACAATGAGCAGTTCTTC. Encoded protein: CASSGTGFYNEQFF.